Shown below are 13 T cell receptor beta chains from a single sample sequenced in a study of OX40 agonist ivuxolimab in advanced cancers. Sequencing was performed with immunoSEQ multiplex PCR; in TCRdb, only in-frame clones are kept and a portion is missing. The table records 45,000 to 60,000 clones, approximately 89% of them present only once. The sample in question was CD4+ or CD8+ T cells sorted from blood, obtained in a trial of the OX40 agonist ivuxolimab. The receptors shown here come from an adult with an advanced solid tumor such as melanoma, head and neck, liver or kidney cancer.

This chain uses TRBV5-5 with TRBJ2-3, with 8 bases aligning to TRBD2. The CDR3 consists of 16 residues. With V trimmed by 4 bases and J by 0 bases, 7 bases remained unmatched. The germline V gene encodes CDR1 SGHKS and CDR2 YYEKEE (reference sequence). CDR3 region: CASSPITSGSTDTQYF. The CDR3 nucleotides read TGTGCCAGCAGCCCTATAACTAGCGGTAGCACAGATACGCAGTATTTT.

J is TRBJ1-1 and V is TRBV28; possible D gene TRBD1, 5 bases. V was pared by 6 bases and J by 7 bases, with 21 bases between. The germline gives CDR1 MDHEN, CDR2 SYDVKM. This CDR3 region has 15 residues. The CDR3 region has the DNA TGTGCCAGCAGACCTTTCGCCGGGGCTAAAAATGAAGCTTTCTTT. Translating gives CASRPFAGAKNEAFF. Full variable domain (rest looked up from reference TRBV28 and TRBJ1-1): DVKVTQSSRYLVKRTGEKVFLECVQDMDHENMFWYRQDPGLGLRLIYFSYDVKMKEKGDIPEGYSVSREKKERFSLILESASTNQTSMYLCASRPFAGAKNEAFFGQGTRLTVV.

V usage is TRBV7-9 and J usage is TRBJ2-1; D possibly corresponds to TRBD2 (5 bases). CDR1 SEHNR and CDR2 FQNEAQ come from the germline V gene (reference sequence). Trimming stripped 1 base from V and 6 bases from J, with 13 bases between. This CDR3 is built from 15 residues. This CDR3 is CASSLGLLPTNEQFF. DNA of the CDR3: TGTGCCAGCAGCTTAGGACTATTACCTACCAATGAGCAGTTCTTC.

This rearrangement joins TRBV6-1 to TRBJ1-3; TRBD1 agrees at 7 bases. The CDR3 extends over 15 amino acids. V was clipped by 2 bases and J by 2 bases; unmatched bases: 3. Per the germline V gene, CDR1 is MNHNS and CDR2 is SASEGT. CDR3 protein: CASSEITGAGNTIYF. The CDR3 bases are TGTGCCAGCAGTGAAATCACAGGGGCTGGAAACACCATATATTTT.

The V call is TRBV5-1, the J call TRBJ2-3, with D perhaps matching TRBD1 (5 bases). Germline CDR1 and CDR2: SGHRS and YFSETQ. The V gene lost 6 bases and the J gene lost 0 bases, with 14 bases spanning the gap. The CDR3 loop spans 15 amino acids. The CDR3 region is CASNLQVPSTDTQYF. CDR3 nucleotide sequence: TGCGCCAGCAATTTACAGGTCCCTAGCACAGATACGCAGTATTTT.

The genes are TRBV5-1 and TRBJ2-3; 9 nucleotides align to TRBD2. Germline V lookup: CDR1 SGHRS, CDR2 YFSETQ. This CDR3 has 17 residues. After removal of 0 bases from V and 1 base from J, the junction contained 6 bases not matched to a gene. This chain's CDR3 is CASSLEASGAGTDTQYF. CDR3 coding DNA: TGCGCCAGCAGCTTGGAGGCTAGCGGGGCTGGCACAGATACGCAGTATTTT.

This chain uses TRBV9 with TRBJ2-1; possible D gene TRBD2, 6 bases. Germline-derived CDR1 and CDR2 are SGDLS and YYNGEE. CDR3 length: 16 residues. With 1 base removed from V and 3 bases from J, the gap between germline ends came to 14 bases. The DNA of the CDR3 is TGTGCCAGCAGCGTAATGCTAGCGACCGGCTACAATGAGCAGTTCTTC. Protein sequence: CASSVMLATGYNEQFF.

The rearrangement uses TRBV19 and TRBJ2-2; 12 bases line up with TRBD2. This CDR3 has 15 residues. Germline loops: CDR1 LNHDA, CDR2 SQIVND (reference sequence). V lost 6 bases, J lost 7 bases, and 6 bases stayed unmatched. DNA of the CDR3: TGTGCCAGTAGCTCTAGCGGGAGGGCCATCGGGGAGCTGTTTTTT. The encoded protein is CASSSSGRAIGELFF.

The chain uses TRBV18 and TRBJ1-6; 9 bases match TRBD1. V was clipped by 4 bases and J by 13 bases; unmatched bases: 20. The germline gives CDR1 KGHSH, CDR2 LQKENI. This CDR3 comprises 18 residues. CDR3 DNA: TGTGCCAGCTCACTCTTAAGAGATCCGGGACAGGGAGTATTGCCCCTCCACTTT. It codes for CASSLLRDPGQGVLPLHF.

V and J are TRBV28 and TRBJ2-3; weak D call: TRBD1 (6 bases). The length of the CDR3 is 15 residues. Trimming shortened V by 6 bases and J by 0 bases, and 13 bases separated the two germline ends. The germline V gene encodes CDR1 MDHEN and CDR2 SYDVKM. CDR3 sequence (DNA): TGTGCCAGCAGGAAGACAGGAGACAGCACAGATACGCAGTATTTT. This sequence encodes CASRKTGDSTDTQYF.

This clone was seen once. V is TRBV28 and J is TRBJ2-1, with 7 positions matching TRBD2. There are 12 residues in the CDR3. From germline, CDR1 is MDHEN and CDR2 SYDVKM. Unmatched junction bases numbered 6, after V lost 9 bases and J lost 7 bases. The CDR3 loop is CARGGMSNEQFF. The CDR3 DNA reads as TGTGCCAGGGGGGGGATGAGTAATGAGCAGTTCTTC. Drawing the rest from reference TRBV28 and TRBJ2-1, the complete variable domain is DVKVTQSSRYLVKRTGEKVFLECVQDMDHENMFWYRQDPGLGLRLIYFSYDVKMKEKGDIPEGYSVSREKKERFSLILESASTNQTSMYLCARGGMSNEQFFGPGTRLTVL.

V and J are TRBV20-1 and TRBJ2-7; 8 bases are shared with TRBD2. Trimming at V came to 6 bases and at J to 6 bases, leaving 1 base not matched to a gene. The CDR3 contains 10 residues. Germline V gene sequence: CDR1 DFQATT, CDR2 SNEGSKA (reference sequence). For the CDR3, the DNA is TGCAGTGCCCGGGGGGGCGAGCAGTACTTC. This sequence encodes CSARGGEQYF.

The table lists this clone with a few counts. The chain employs TRBV5-1 and TRBJ2-2, with 7 nucleotides matching TRBD1. This CDR3 spans 14 amino acids. V lost 9 bases, J lost 1 base, and 6 bases stayed unmatched. The germline V gene encodes CDR1 SGHRS and CDR2 YFSETQ. The CDR3 sequence is CAISGTENTGELFF. As DNA, the CDR3 is TGCGCCATCTCCGGGACAGAGAACACCGGGGAGCTGTTTTTT.